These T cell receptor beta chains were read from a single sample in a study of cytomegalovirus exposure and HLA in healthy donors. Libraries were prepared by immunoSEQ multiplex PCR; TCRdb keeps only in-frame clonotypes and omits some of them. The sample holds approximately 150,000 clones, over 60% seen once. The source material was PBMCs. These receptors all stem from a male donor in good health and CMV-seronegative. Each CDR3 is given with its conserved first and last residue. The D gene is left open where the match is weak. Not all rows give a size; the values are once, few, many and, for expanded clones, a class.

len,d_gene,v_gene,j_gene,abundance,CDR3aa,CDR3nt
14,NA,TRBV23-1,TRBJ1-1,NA,CARDARGDQLEAFF,TGCGCCAGGGACGCTAGGGGCGACCAGCTGGAAGCTTTCTTT
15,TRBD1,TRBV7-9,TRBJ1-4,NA,CASSLASDRGEKLFF,TGTGCCAGCAGCTTAGCCTCGGACAGGGGCGAAAAACTGTTTTTT
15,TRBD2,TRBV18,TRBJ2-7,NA,CASSPRTSGTYEQYF,TGTGCCAGCTCACCTAGGACTAGCGGGACCTACGAGCAGTACTTC
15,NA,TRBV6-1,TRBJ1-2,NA,CASSEMGWGDYGYTF,TGTGCCAGCAGTGAAATGGGGTGGGGCGACTATGGCTACACCTTC
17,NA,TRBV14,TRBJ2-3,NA,CASSQAYRAASTDTQYF,TGTGCCAGCAGCCAAGCCTACAGGGCCGCTAGCACAGATACGCAGTATTTT
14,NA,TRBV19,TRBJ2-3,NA,CAIKSGGDTDTQYF,TGTGCTATCAAGTCAGGAGGCGACACAGATACGCAGTATTTT
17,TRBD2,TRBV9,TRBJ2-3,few,CASSPTSSGASTDTQYF,TGTGCCAGCAGCCCTACCTCTAGCGGGGCGAGCACAGATACGCAGTATTTT
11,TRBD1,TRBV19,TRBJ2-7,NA,CGGQGAYEQYF,TGTGGAGGACAGGGGGCCTACGAGCAGTACTTC
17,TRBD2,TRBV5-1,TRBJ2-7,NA,CASSLFISGGAMHEQYF,TGCGCCAGCAGCTTGTTTATAAGCGGGGGGGCGATGCACGAGCAGTACTTC
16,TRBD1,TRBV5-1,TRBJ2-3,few,CASSLAIQGDTDTQYF,TGCGCCAGCAGCCTTGCAATCCAGGGGGATACAGATACGCAGTATTTT
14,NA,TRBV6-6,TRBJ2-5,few,CASGDGTLRGTQYF,TGTGCCAGCGGAGACGGGACTCTCCGCGGGACCCAGTACTTC
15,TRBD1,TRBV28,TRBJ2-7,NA,CASSYLPGQSYEQYF,TGTGCCAGCAGCTACCTACCGGGACAGAGCTACGAGCAGTACTTC
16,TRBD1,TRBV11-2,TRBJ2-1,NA,CASSSWDRGGYNEQFF,TGTGCCAGCAGCTCGTGGGACAGGGGGGGTTACAATGAGCAGTTCTTC
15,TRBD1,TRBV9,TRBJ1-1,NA,CASSAGTGLNTEAFF,TGTGCCAGCAGCGCCGGGACAGGCTTGAACACTGAAGCTTTCTTT
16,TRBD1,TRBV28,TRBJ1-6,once,CASSPETGTVNSPLHF,TGTGCCAGCAGTCCAGAGACCGGGACAGTTAATTCACCCCTCCACTTT
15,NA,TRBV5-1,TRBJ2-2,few,CASSLGQGNTGELFF,TGCGCCAGCAGCTTGGGGCAGGGGAACACCGGGGAGCTGTTTTTT
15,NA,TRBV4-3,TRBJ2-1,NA,CASSQALSSYNEQFF,TGCGCCAGCAGCCAAGCGTTGAGCTCCTACAATGAGCAGTTCTTC
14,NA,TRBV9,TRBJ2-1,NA,CASSVRTTPHEQFF,TGTGCCAGCAGCGTCCGGACTACCCCCCATGAGCAGTTCTTC
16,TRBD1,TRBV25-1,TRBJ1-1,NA,CASRRTGKGVNTEAFF,TGTGCCAGCCGGAGGACAGGGAAGGGGGTGAACACTGAAGCTTTCTTT
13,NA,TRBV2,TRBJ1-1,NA,CASRMTENTEAFF,TGTGCCAGCAGAATGACAGAGAACACTGAAGCTTTCTTT
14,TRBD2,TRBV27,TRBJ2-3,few,CAPRTSGGTDTQYF,TGTGCCCCTAGGACTAGCGGGGGCACAGATACGCAGTATTTT
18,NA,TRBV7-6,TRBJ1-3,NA,CASSPVSSRHLSRNTIYF,TGTGCCAGCAGCCCCGTATCCTCACGTCATCTCTCTCGGAACACCATATATTTT
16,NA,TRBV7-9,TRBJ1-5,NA,CSSSKTALSSNQPQHF,TGTTCCAGCAGCAAGACAGCCCTCTCCAGCAATCAGCCCCAGCATTTT
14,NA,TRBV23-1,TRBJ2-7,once,CASKNLDRILEQYF,TGCGCCAGCAAGAACTTGGACAGAATATTAGAGCAGTACTTC
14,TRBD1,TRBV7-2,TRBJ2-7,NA,CASSSGQGYYEQYF,TGTGCCAGCAGCTCTGGACAGGGCTACTACGAGCAGTACTTC
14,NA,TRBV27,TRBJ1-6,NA,CASSSYRTSAALHF,TGTGCCAGCAGTTCCTATCGAACCTCGGCGGCCCTCCACTTT
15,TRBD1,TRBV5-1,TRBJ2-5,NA,CASSQLSGQGETQYF,TGCGCCAGCAGTCAACTCTCTGGACAGGGGGAGACCCAGTACTTC
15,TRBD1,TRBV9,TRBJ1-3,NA,CASSVEGTGINTIYF,TGTGCCAGCAGCGTAGAAGGGACAGGGATAAACACCATATATTTT
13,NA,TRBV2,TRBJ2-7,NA,CASSRDNVVLIYF,TGTGCCAGTTCCCGGGACAACGTCGTTCTGATTTACTTC
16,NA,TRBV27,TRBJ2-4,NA,CASKTMGGGAVDIQYF,TGTGCCAGCAAGACTATGGGGGGGGGCGCGGTGGACATTCAGTACTTC
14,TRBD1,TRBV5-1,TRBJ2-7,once,CARTLHRGAPPWYF,TGCGCCAGAACCCTTCACAGGGGGGCCCCCCCATGGTACTTC
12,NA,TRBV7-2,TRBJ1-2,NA,CASSVGKRGYTF,TGTGCCAGCAGCGTCGGGAAGAGGGGCTACACCTTC
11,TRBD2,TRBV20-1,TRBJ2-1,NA,CRAGGPYEQFF,TGCAGGGCGGGAGGGCCCTATGAGCAGTTCTTC
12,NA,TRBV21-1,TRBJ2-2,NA,CASKVRRRELFF,TGTGCCAGCAAAGTAAGGCGGAGGGAGCTGTTTTTT
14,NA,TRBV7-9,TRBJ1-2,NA,CASSVQGVYYGYTF,TGTGCCAGCAGCGTGCAGGGCGTCTACTATGGCTACACCTTC
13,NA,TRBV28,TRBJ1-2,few,CASSLYTVYGYTF,TGTGCCAGCAGTTTATATACTGTCTATGGCTACACCTTC
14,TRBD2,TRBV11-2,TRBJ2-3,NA,CASSLGLVPDTQYF,TGTGCCAGCAGCTTGGGACTAGTACCAGATACGCAGTATTTT
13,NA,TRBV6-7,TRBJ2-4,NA,CASSYLQENIQYF,TGTGCCAGCAGTTATCTCCAGGAAAACATTCAGTACTTC
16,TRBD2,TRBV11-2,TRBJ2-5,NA,CASSLLAGGSKETQYF,TGTGCCAGCAGTTTACTAGCGGGGGGGTCGAAAGAGACCCAGTACTTC
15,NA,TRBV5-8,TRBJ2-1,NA,CASNRGSHGTDEQFF,TGTGCCAGCAATAGAGGGTCCCACGGCACGGATGAGCAGTTCTTC
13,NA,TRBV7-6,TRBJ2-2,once,CASSLAGAGELFF,TGTGCCAGCAGCTTAGCAGGGGCCGGGGAGCTGTTTTTT
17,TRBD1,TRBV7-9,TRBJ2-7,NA,CSSSQTAGQAYSYEQYF,TGTTCCAGCAGCCAGACCGCCGGACAGGCTTACTCCTACGAGCAGTACTTC
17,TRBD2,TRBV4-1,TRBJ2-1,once,CASSPTVLAGGEAEQFF,TGCGCCAGCAGCCCGACCGTACTAGCGGGGGGAGAAGCTGAGCAGTTCTTC
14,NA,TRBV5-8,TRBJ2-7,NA,CASSSAGESYEQYF,TGTGCCAGCAGCAGCGCAGGGGAATCCTACGAGCAGTACTTC
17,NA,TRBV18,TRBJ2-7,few,CASSPLQPGSASYEQYF,TGTGCCAGCTCACCACTACAGCCGGGGAGTGCCTCCTACGAGCAGTACTTC